This T cell receptor (beta chain) was retrieved from a study of T cells in tuberculosis. Time point denoted: new active TB diagnosis, blood taken before or within 7 days of starting treatment. On average approximately 90,000 T cells per donor were immunosequenced. The CDR3 totals 14 residues. Germline assignment: CDR1 SGHRS and CDR2 YFSETQ. V lost 0 bases and J lost 6; bases outside the gene matches: 3. Libraries were prepared by immunoSEQ multiplex PCR; TCRdb keeps only in-frame clonotypes and omits some of them. The sample has tens of thousands of clones; around 93% are singletons. The V gene is TRBV5-1, the J gene TRBJ2-7; the match to TRBD1 covers 10 bases. Sequences were derived from PBMCs, sampled at tuberculosis diagnosis. This sequence was found in an adult with tuberculosis. The CDR3 loop is CASSLGQGAFEQYV. CDR3 coding DNA: TGCGCCAGCAGCTTGGGACAGGGGGCGTTCGAGCAGTACGTC.